Following are 23 T cell receptor beta chains from one sample sequenced in a study of blood T cell repertoires in COVID-19. Produced via immunoSEQ multiplex PCR; TCRdb's table is partial and in-frame only. The table lists roughly 60,000 clones, just under 85% of them singletons. The sequencing sample was made of peripheral blood. Receptors originate from a man in his sixties with acute or convalescent COVID-19.

The table lists this clone with a few counts. CDR3 nucleotides: TGTGCCTGGAGTGCCACCCACGTGTTGGGGCCGGGGGTTAATTCACCCCTCCACTTT. This codes for CAWSATHVLGPGVNSPLHF. The V and J genes are TRBV30 and TRBJ1-6, with D possibly TRBD1 on 5 matching bases. Trimming cost V 1 base and J 6 bases, with 25 bases left between them. CDR3 length equals 19 residues. CDR1 is GTSNPN, CDR2 SVGIG, per germline (reference sequence).

CDR3 DNA: TGTGCCAGCAGTGAAGGGCGGGGGGGCAGAGGCGAGCAGTTCTTC. Translating it yields CASSEGRGGRGEQFF. V is TRBV6-1 and J is TRBJ2-1, with 9 bases identical to TRBD2. V lost 1 base, J lost 10 bases, and 8 bases stayed unmatched. The CDR3 is made up of 15 amino acids. Looked up from germline, CDR1 is MNHNS and CDR2 is SASEGT.

This clone appeared once. This rearrangement joins TRBV7-2 to TRBJ2-1; no clear D. The CDR3 contains 14 residues. Trimming cost V 5 bases and J 0 bases, with 8 bases left between them. Germline CDR1 reads SGHTA; CDR2 reads FQGNSA. In DNA form, the CDR3 reads TGTGCCAGCAGCAGCTCTAGCTCCTACAATGAGCAGTTCTTC. As protein: CASSSSSSYNEQFF.

The chain combines TRBV6-5 with TRBJ1-5; D might be TRBD1 (5 bases). This CDR3 has 13 amino acids. The V gene lost 5 bases and the J gene lost 5 bases, with 10 bases spanning the gap. Germline V gene lookup returns CDR1 MNHEY and CDR2 SVGAGI. CDR3 protein: CASSQTAYQPQHF. The CDR3 DNA follows: TGTGCCAGCAGTCAGACAGCCTATCAGCCCCAGCATTTT.

This CDR3 reads CASSQAGDRGDYGYTF. For the CDR3, the DNA is TGTGCCAGCAGCCAAGCTGGGGACAGGGGGGACTATGGCTACACCTTC. The chain couples TRBV4-2 to TRBJ1-2; 11 nucleotides agree with TRBD1. CDR1 is LGHNA and CDR2 is YNFKEQ in the germline V gene. V lost 1 base and J lost 3; bases outside the gene matches: 4. This CDR3 spans 16 amino acids.

The gene calls are TRBV5-1 and TRBJ1-2, with 7 bases that match TRBD1. CDR1 is SGHRS and CDR2 is YFSETQ in the germline V gene. With V trimmed by 0 bases and J by 8 bases, 4 bases remained unmatched. The length of the CDR3 is 13 residues. This CDR3 reads CASSLGQGEGYTF. CDR3 in DNA: TGCGCCAGCAGCTTGGGACAGGGAGAGGGCTACACCTTC. Using reference TRBV5-1 and TRBJ1-2 for the parts outside the CDR3, the full variable domain is KAGVTQTPRYLIKTRGQQVTLSCSPISGHRSVSWYQQTPGQGLQFLFEYFSETQRNKGNFPGRFSGRQFSNSRSEMNVSTLELGDSALYLCASSLGQGEGYTFGSGTRLTVV.

The chain links TRBV18 to TRBJ1-6; D perhaps matches TRBD1 (5 bases). This CDR3 is 17 amino acids long. V was cut by 3 bases and J by 2 bases, with 14 bases left in between. The germline V gene encodes CDR1 KGHSH and CDR2 LQKENI. CDR3 protein: CASSPMEGLTYNSPLHF. DNA of the CDR3: TGTGCCAGCTCACCGATGGAGGGGTTGACCTATAATTCACCCCTCCACTTT. Based on the CDR3 plus reference TRBV18 and TRBJ1-6, the full variable domain is NAGVMQNPRHLVRRRGQEARLRCSPMKGHSHVYWYRQLPEEGLKFMVYLQKENIIDESGMPKERFSAEFPKEGPSILRIQQVVRGDSAAYFCASSPMEGLTYNSPLHFGNGTRLTVT.

The genes are TRBV5-4 and TRBJ1-4; D is possibly TRBD1 (6 bases). Trimming shortened V by 1 base and J by 7 bases, and 14 bases separated the two germline ends. The CDR3 has 15 amino acids. Per the germline V gene, CDR1 is SGHNT and CDR2 is YYREEE (reference sequence). This CDR3 is CASSLNQAGAEKLFF. In nucleotides, the CDR3 is TGTGCCAGCAGCTTGAACCAGGCAGGGGCTGAAAAACTGTTTTTT.

This clone has only a few counts. The rearrangement joins TRBV19 to TRBJ1-1, with a tentative D call TRBD1 (5 bases). The CDR3 has 14 amino acids. Germline-derived CDR1 and CDR2 are LNHDA and SQIVND (reference sequence). V was shortened by 7 bases and J by 2 bases, with 14 bases between the two germline ends. In DNA, the CDR3 is TGTGCCAGTATCAAACGTAGGGGTAACACTGAAGCTTTCTTT. Translating it yields CASIKRRGNTEAFF.

The chain employs TRBV6-2 or TRBV6-3 and TRBJ1-2; 9 bases are shared with TRBD1. The length of the CDR3 is 13 residues. From germline, CDR1 is MNHEY and CDR2 SVGEGT. J lost 8 bases, V lost 6 bases, and 7 bases had no gene match. CDR3 nucleotides: TGTGCCAGCAGACCTGGGACAGGGAGAGGCTACACCTTC. This encodes CASRPGTGRGYTF.

The gene calls are TRBV6-5 and TRBJ1-3; D not certain. CDR3 length: 13 amino acids. Germline V CDR1 and CDR2: MNHEY, SVGAGI. V lost 5 bases and J 4 bases, leaving 9 bases between the germline ends. CDR3 in DNA: TGTGCCAGCAGTCCCCATCGGGGAAACACCATATATTTT. Protein: CASSPHRGNTIYF.

The chain carries TRBV11-2 and TRBJ2-5; 13 bases align to TRBD2. V was clipped by 5 bases and J by 2 bases; unmatched bases: 14. The germline V gene encodes CDR1 SGHAT and CDR2 FQNNGV. The CDR3 covers 19 residues. The CDR3 protein is CASSRGGSRGLAGQETQYF. The CDR3 nucleotides are TGTGCCAGCAGCCGTGGGGGTTCTCGGGGACTAGCGGGGCAAGAGACCCAGTACTTC.

The chain uses TRBV14 and TRBJ1-6; D uncertain. V was shortened by 0 bases and J by 9 bases, with 9 bases between the two germline ends. This CDR3 is built from 14 residues. Germline loops: CDR1 SGHDN, CDR2 FVKESK. CDR3 loop: CASSQDLRASPLHF. CDR3 sequence (DNA): TGTGCCAGCAGCCAAGATCTGAGGGCTTCACCCCTCCACTTT.

J is TRBJ1-2 and V is TRBV2; 7 bases are shared with TRBD1. The CDR3 length is 14 residues. With 5 bases clipped from V and 6 bases from J, the junction kept 9 bases outside the gene matches. Germline-derived CDR1 and CDR2 are SNHLY and FYNNEI. The CDR3 DNA reads as TGTGCCAGCAGTCTGGACAGGTCCTCCGATGGCTACACCTTC. Protein: CASSLDRSSDGYTF. Full variable domain (remainder filled in from reference TRBV2 and TRBJ1-2): EPEVTQTPSHQVTQMGQEVILRCVPISNHLYFYWYRQILGQKVEFLVSFYNNEISEKSEIFDDQFSVERPDGSNFTLKIRSTKLEDSAMYFCASSLDRSSDGYTFGSGTRLTVV.

This clone was observed a handful of times. The chain employs TRBV4-2 and TRBJ2-7; D perhaps matches TRBD1 (5 bases). The ends were cut back, 0 bases at V and 5 bases at J, with 17 bases in the middle. Germline V gene data show CDR1 as LGHNA and CDR2 as YNFKEQ. CDR3 size: 16 residues. CDR3 sequence (DNA): TGTGCCAGCAGCCAAGATGAGGCAGGGCTGGGTGACGAGCAGTACTTC. The encoded protein is CASSQDEAGLGDEQYF.

The chain couples TRBV11-2 to TRBJ1-3; D call uncertain. The CDR3 has 14 amino acids. Germline V CDR1 and CDR2: SGHAT, FQNNGV. V dropped 0 bases and J dropped 0 bases, with 3 bases sitting between them. CDR3 region: CASSLEHSGNTIYF. The CDR3 nucleotides are TGTGCCAGCAGCTTAGAACACTCTGGAAACACCATATATTTT. Based on the CDR3 plus reference TRBV11-2 and TRBJ1-3, the full variable domain is EAGVAQSPRYKIIEKRQSVAFWCNPISGHATLYWYQQILGQGPKLLIQFQNNGVVDDSQLPKDRFSAERLKGVDSTLKIQPAKLEDSAVYLCASSLEHSGNTIYFGEGSWLTVV.

The chain combines TRBV5-6 with TRBJ1-2; D call uncertain. V lost 5 bases to trimming and J lost 1 base, with 9 bases between them. Germline V CDR1 and CDR2: SGHDT, YYEEEE. This CDR3 comprises 13 residues. Here the CDR3 DNA reads TGTGCCAGCAGACTGGAGGGTAACTATGGCTACACCTTC. It is translated as CASRLEGNYGYTF.

This clone was picked up a small number of times. The chain joins TRBV5-6 to TRBJ2-3, with D possibly being TRBD1 (5 bases). The CDR3 runs to 14 residues. The V and J ends lost 3 bases and 6 bases respectively, with 14 bases between them. Germline CDR1 is SGHDT and CDR2 is YYEEEE. The CDR3 DNA sequence: TGTGCCAGCAGCTCAATCGCAGGGAAGGATACGCAGTATTTT. It codes for CASSSIAGKDTQYF.

This clone was picked up a small number of times. V and J are TRBV7-9 and TRBJ1-2, with TRBD1 identical over 9 bases. With V trimmed by 5 bases and J by 1 base, 5 bases remained unmatched. The CDR3 spans 15 residues. CDR1 SEHNR and CDR2 FQNEAQ come from the germline V gene (reference sequence). CDR3 protein: CASSPGQGHNYGYTF. The CDR3 region has the DNA TGTGCCAGCAGCCCTGGACAGGGGCATAACTATGGCTACACCTTC.

This sequence joins TRBV7-3 and TRBJ2-7, with 8 bases aligning to TRBD1. CDR1 SGHTA and CDR2 FQGTGA come from the germline V gene. The CDR3 loop spans 14 amino acids. J was trimmed by 7 bases and V by 5 bases; bases with no gene match: 10. The CDR3 loop reads CASSTGTGVSEQYF. The DNA for the CDR3 is TGTGCCAGCAGCACCGGGACAGGCGTCTCGGAGCAGTACTTC.

The V gene is TRBV6-5, the J gene TRBJ2-1; 8 nucleotides line up with TRBD1. Losses at the gene ends were 4 bases for V and 5 bases for J; bases not matched to a gene: 7. The CDR3 sequence is 15 residues long. Germline V gene sequence: CDR1 MNHEY, CDR2 SVGAGI. CDR3 sequence: CASSSRDRPDNEQFF. CDR3 coding DNA: TGTGCCAGCAGTTCCAGGGACAGGCCTGACAATGAGCAGTTCTTC.

This sequence joins TRBV5-6 and TRBJ2-5, with 8 positions matching TRBD2. Trimming took 3 bases from V and 2 from J; bases not matched to a gene: 6. The CDR3 covers 15 residues. Germline V lookup: CDR1 SGHDT, CDR2 YYEEEE. The CDR3 sequence: CASSSWTSIQETQYF. In DNA, the CDR3 is TGTGCCAGCAGCTCCTGGACTAGCATACAAGAGACCCAGTACTTC.

The V call is TRBV18, the J call TRBJ1-1; D is ambiguous. Germline CDR1 and CDR2: KGHSH and LQKENI. The CDR3 has 14 residues. Trimming removed 2 bases from V and 1 base from J, with 8 bases in between. The CDR3 DNA sequence: TGTGCCAGCTCACCATTGGAGAAGAACACTGAAGCTTTCTTT. Its protein product is CASSPLEKNTEAFF.